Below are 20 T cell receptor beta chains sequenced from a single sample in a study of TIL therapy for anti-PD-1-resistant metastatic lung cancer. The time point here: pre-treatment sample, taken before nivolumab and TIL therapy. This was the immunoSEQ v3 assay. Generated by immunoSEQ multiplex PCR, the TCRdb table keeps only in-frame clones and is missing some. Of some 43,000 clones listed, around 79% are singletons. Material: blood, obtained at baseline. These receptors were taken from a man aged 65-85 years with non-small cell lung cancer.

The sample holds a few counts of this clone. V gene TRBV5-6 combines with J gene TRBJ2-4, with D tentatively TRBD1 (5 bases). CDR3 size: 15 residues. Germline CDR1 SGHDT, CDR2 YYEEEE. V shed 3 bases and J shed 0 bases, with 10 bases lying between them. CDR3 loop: CASSSRQLAKNIQYF. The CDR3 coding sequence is TGTGCCAGCAGCTCCCGACAGCTAGCCAAAAACATTCAGTACTTC.

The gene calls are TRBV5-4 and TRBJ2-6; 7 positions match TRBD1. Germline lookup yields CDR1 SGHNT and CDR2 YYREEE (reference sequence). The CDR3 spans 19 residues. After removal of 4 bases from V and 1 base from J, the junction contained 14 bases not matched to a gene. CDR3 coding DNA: TGTGCCAGCAGCCGTCCTGGCTTGGACAGGTATTCTGGGGCCAACGTCCTGACTTTC. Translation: CASSRPGLDRYSGANVLTF. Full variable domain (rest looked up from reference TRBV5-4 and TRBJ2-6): ETGVTQSPTHLIKTRGQQVTLRCSSQSGHNTVSWYQQALGQGPQFIFQYYREEENGRGNFPPRFSGLQFPNYSSELNVNALELDDSALYLCASSRPGLDRYSGANVLTFGAGSRLTVL.

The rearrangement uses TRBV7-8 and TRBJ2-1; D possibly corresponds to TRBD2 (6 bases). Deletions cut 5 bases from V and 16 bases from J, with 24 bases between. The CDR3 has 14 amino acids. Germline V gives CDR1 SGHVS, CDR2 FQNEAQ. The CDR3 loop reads CASSLSGSNIKAFF. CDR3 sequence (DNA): TGTGCCAGCAGCCTTAGCGGATCCAATATTAAGGCCTTCTTC.

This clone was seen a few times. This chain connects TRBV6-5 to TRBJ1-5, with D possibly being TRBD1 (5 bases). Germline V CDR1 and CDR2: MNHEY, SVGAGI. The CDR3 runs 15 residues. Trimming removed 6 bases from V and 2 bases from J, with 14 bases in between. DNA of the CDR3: TGTGCCAGCAGCCGGACGAGAGGGGGCAATCAGCCCCAGCATTTT. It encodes CASSRTRGGNQPQHF.

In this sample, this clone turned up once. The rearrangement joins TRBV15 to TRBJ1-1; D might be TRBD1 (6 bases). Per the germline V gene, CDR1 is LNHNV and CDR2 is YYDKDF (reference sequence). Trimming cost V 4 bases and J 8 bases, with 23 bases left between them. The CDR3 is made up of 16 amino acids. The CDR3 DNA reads TGTGCCACCAGCACATATCCCCGGACAGTCTCACCCGAAGCTTTCTTT. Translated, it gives CATSTYPRTVSPEAFF.

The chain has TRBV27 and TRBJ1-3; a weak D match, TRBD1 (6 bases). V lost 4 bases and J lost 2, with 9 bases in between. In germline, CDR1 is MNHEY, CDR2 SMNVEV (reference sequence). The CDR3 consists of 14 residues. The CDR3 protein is CASSSRGPGNTIYF. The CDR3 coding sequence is TGTGCCAGCAGTTCCAGGGGACCTGGAAACACCATATATTTT.

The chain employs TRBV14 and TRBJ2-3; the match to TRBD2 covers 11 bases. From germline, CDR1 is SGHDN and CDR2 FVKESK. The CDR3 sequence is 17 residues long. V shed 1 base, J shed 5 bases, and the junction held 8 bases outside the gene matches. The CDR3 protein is CASSQARLSGREDTQYF. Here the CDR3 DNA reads TGTGCCAGCAGCCAAGCCCGCCTTAGCGGGAGGGAAGATACGCAGTATTTT.

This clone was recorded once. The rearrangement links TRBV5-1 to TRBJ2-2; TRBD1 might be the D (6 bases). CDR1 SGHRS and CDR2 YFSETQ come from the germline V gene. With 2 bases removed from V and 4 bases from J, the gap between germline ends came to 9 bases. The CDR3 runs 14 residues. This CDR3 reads CASSLTQGTGELFF. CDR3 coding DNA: TGCGCCAGCAGCTTAACACAGGGCACCGGGGAGCTGTTTTTT.

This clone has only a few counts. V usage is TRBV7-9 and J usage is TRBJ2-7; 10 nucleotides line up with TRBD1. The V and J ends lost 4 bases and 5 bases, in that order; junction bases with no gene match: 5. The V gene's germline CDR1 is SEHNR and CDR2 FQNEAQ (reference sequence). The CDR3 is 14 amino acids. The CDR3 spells CASSSTGTGDEQYF. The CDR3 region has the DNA TGTGCCAGCAGCTCTACCGGGACAGGGGACGAGCAGTACTTC.

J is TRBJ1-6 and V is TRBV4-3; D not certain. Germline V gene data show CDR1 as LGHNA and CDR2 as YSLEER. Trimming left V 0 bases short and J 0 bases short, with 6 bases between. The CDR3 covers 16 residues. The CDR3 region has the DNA TGCGCCAGCAGCCAAGAAGGCTACTCCTATAATTCACCCCTCCACTTT. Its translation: CASSQEGYSYNSPLHF.

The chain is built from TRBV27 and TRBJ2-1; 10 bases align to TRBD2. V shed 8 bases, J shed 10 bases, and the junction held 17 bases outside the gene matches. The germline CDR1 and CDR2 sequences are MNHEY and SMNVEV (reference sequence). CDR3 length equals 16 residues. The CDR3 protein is CASDKTPLAGSGEQFF. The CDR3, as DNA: TGTGCCAGCGACAAAACCCCACTAGCGGGATCAGGCGAGCAGTTCTTC.

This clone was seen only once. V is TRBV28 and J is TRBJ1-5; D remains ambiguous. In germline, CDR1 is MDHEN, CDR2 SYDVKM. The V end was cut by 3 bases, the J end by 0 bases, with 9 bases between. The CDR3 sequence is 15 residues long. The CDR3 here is CASSFSRYSNQPQHF. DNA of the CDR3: TGTGCCAGCAGTTTTTCCCGTTATAGCAATCAGCCCCAGCATTTT.

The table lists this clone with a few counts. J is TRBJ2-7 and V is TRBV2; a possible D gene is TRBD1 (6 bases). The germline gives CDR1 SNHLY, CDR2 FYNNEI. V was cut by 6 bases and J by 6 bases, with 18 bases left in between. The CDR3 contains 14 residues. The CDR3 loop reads CASSTGTQGSEQYF. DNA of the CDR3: TGTGCCAGCAGCACGGGTACACAGGGTTCCGAGCAGTACTTC. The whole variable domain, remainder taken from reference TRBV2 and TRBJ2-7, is EPEVTQTPSHQVTQMGQEVILRCVPISNHLYFYWYRQILGQKVEFLVSFYNNEISEKSEIFDDQFSVERPDGSNFTLKIRSTKLEDSAMYFCASSTGTQGSEQYFGPGTRLTVT.

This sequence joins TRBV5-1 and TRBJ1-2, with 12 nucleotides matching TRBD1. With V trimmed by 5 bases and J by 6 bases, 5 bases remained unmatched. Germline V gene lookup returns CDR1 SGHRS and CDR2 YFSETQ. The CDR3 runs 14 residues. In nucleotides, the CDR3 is TGCGCCAGCAGTTCCGGGACAGGGGGCAATGGCTACACCTTC. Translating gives CASSSGTGGNGYTF.

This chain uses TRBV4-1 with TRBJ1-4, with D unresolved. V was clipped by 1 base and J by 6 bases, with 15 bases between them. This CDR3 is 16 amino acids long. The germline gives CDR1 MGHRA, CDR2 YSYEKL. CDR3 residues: CASSQAPSAGDEKLFF. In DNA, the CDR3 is TGCGCCAGCAGCCAAGCTCCCTCCGCTGGCGATGAAAAACTGTTTTTT.

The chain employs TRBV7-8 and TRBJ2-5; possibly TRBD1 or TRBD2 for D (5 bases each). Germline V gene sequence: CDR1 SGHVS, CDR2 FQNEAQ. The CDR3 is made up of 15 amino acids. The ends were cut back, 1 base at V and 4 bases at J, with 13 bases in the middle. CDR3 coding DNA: TGTGCCAGCAGCTTAGTGACCGGGGACGGAGAGACCCAGTACTTC. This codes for CASSLVTGDGETQYF. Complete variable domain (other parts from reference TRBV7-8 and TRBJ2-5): GAGVSQSPRYKVAKRGQDVALRCDPISGHVSLFWYQQALGQGPEFLTYFQNEAQLDKSGLPSDRFFAERPEGSVSTLKIQRTQQEDSAVYLCASSLVTGDGETQYFGPGTRLLVL.

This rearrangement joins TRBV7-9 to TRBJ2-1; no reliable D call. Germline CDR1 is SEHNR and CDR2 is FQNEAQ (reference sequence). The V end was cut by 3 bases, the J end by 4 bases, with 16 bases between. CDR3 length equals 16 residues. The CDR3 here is CASSFVVGSFYNEQFF. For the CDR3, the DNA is TGTGCCAGCAGCTTTGTTGTCGGCAGCTTTTACAATGAGCAGTTCTTC.

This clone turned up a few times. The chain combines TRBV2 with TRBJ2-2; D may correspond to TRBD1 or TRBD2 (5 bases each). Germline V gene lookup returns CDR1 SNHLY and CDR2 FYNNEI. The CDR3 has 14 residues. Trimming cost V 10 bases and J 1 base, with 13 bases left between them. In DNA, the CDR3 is TGTGCCACCATGAGCGGACAGAACACCGGGGAGCTGTTTTTT. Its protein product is CATMSGQNTGELFF.

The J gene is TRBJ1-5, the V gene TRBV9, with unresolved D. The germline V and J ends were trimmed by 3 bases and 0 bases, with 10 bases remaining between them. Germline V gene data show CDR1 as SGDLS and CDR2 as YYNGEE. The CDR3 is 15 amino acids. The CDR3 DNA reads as TGTGCCAGCAGCGCTGACGGATATAGCAATCAGCCCCAGCATTTT. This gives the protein CASSADGYSNQPQHF.

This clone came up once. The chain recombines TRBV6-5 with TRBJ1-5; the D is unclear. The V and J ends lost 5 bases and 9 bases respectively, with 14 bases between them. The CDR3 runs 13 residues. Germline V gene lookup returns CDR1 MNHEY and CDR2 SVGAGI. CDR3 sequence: CASSPDGVRPQHF. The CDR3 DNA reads TGTGCCAGCAGTCCGGACGGTGTAAGGCCCCAGCATTTT.